The rows below give T cell receptor beta chains drawn from one sample of a study of CD8+ T cells in alopecia areata. Repertoires were generated with immunoSEQ multiplex PCR, while TCRdb's copy carries only in-frame clones and drops some. The top ten hold around 0.92% of the sample, which has roughly 280,000 clones, around 64% seen once. Sequences were derived from CD4+ T cells sorted from blood, sampled at approximately week 52, from a patient treated with tofacitinib. The receptors originated from a human donor with alopecia areata. CDR3s include the opening cysteine and the closing phenylalanine or tryptophan. Fields, in order: D gene, J gene, V gene, clone size, CDR3 protein, CDR3 DNA. D genes are given only for firm matches. Expanded clones are given a class, and other clones once, few, many or no size at all.

>NA|TRBJ2-3|TRBV9|NA
CASSVRGAPTDTQYF
TGTGCCAGCAGCGTAAGAGGGGCGCCCACAGATACGCAGTATTTT
>NA|TRBJ2-6|TRBV9|NA
CASSAVGANVLTF
TGTGCCAGCAGCGCGGTCGGGGCCAACGTCCTGACTTTC
>TRBD1|TRBJ2-7|TRBV7-9|few
CASSLARGTGAHEQYF
TGTGCCAGCAGCTTAGCGCGGGGGACAGGGGCTCACGAGCAGTACTTC
>NA|TRBJ1-6|TRBV19|NA
CATDEGGPLHF
TGTGCTACCGACGAGGGGGGGCCCCTCCACTTT
>NA|TRBJ1-3|TRBV7-6|few
CASSLSSGTTGNTIYF
TGTGCCAGCAGCTTATCCTCCGGGACAACTGGAAACACCATATATTTT
>NA|TRBJ1-5|TRBV30|few
CAWSTGMHQPQHF
TGTGCCTGGAGCACAGGGATGCATCAGCCCCAGCATTTT
>NA|TRBJ1-3|TRBV30|NA
CAWTLGGASGNTIYF
TGTGCCTGGACCCTGGGAGGGGCCTCTGGAAACACCATATATTTT
>NA|TRBJ1-1|TRBV29-1|once
CSVEIGGARVTEAFF
TGCAGCGTTGAAATAGGGGGGGCTCGAGTCACTGAAGCTTTCTTT
>TRBD2|TRBJ2-1|TRBV30|NA
CAWSPLAGGNEQFF
TGTGCCTGGAGTCCACTAGCGGGGGGCAATGAGCAGTTCTTC
>NA|TRBJ2-1|TRBV2|NA
CASTPRPMGNEQFF
TGTGCCAGCACCCCCCGCCCAATGGGGAATGAGCAGTTCTTC
>NA|TRBJ1-6|TRBV9|few
CASSGTDSYNSPLHF
TGTGCCAGCAGCGGGACAGACTCCTATAATTCACCCCTCCACTTT
>TRBD1|TRBJ1-2|TRBV27|NA
CASSRQGAGYTF
TGTGCCAGCAGCCGACAGGGAGCTGGCTACACCTTC
>NA|TRBJ2-3|TRBV30|NA
CAWGWRGSPDTQYF
TGTGCCTGGGGGTGGAGGGGAAGTCCAGATACGCAGTATTTT
>NA|TRBJ1-2|TRBV29-1|few
CSADRSTDYTF
TGCAGCGCTGACAGGTCGACGGACTACACCTTC
>NA|TRBJ2-3|TRBV27|NA
CASRVSGAPYF
TGTGCCAGCAGAGTCTCAGGGGCACCGTATTTT
>TRBD1|TRBJ2-1|TRBV30|NA
CAWRPAGTGLNEQFF
TGTGCCTGGAGACCCGCCGGGACAGGTTTAAATGAGCAGTTCTTC
>NA|TRBJ2-7|TRBV5-1|NA
CASSSTGGEQYF
TGCGCCAGCAGCTCCACAGGCGGAGAGCAGTACTTC
>NA|TRBJ1-1|TRBV30|NA
CAWSGGVWTEAFF
TGTGCCTGGAGCGGGGGGGTATGGACTGAAGCTTTCTTT
>NA|TRBJ2-5|TRBV30|NA
CAWSEGGGETQYF
TGTGCCTGGAGTGAGGGGGGAGGGGAGACCCAGTACTTC
>TRBD2|TRBJ2-1|TRBV29-1|NA
CSVVKRVTSGGYSYNEQFF
TGCAGCGTTGTAAAGCGGGTCACTAGCGGGGGGTACTCCTACAATGAGCAGTTCTTC
>NA|TRBJ1-6|TRBV4-2|NA
CAGSGSYSPLHF
TGTGCCGGGTCGGGGAGCTATTCACCCCTCCACTTT
>TRBD2|TRBJ2-1|TRBV2|once
CASSVSASGGPNEQFF
TGTGCCAGCAGTGTCTCGGCCAGCGGGGGCCCTAATGAGCAGTTCTTC
>NA|TRBJ1-1|TRBV29-1|few
CSVERAVNTEAFF
TGCAGCGTTGAAAGGGCAGTGAACACTGAAGCTTTCTTT
>TRBD1|TRBJ2-2|TRBV5-1|NA
CASFRTGPTGELFF
TGCGCCAGCTTTCGGACAGGGCCCACCGGGGAGCTGTTTTTT
>NA|TRBJ2-7|TRBV6-6|NA
CASSYSAGFHEQYF
TGTGCCAGCAGTTACTCAGCCGGGTTTCACGAGCAGTACTTC
>TRBD1|TRBJ2-3|TRBV9|NA
CASSGQGRTDTQYF
TGTGCCAGCAGCGGACAGGGGAGAACAGATACGCAGTATTTT
>NA|TRBJ1-4|TRBV7-9|NA
CASNLRSTGEEKLFF
TGTGCCAGCAACTTAAGGTCTACAGGAGAGGAAAAACTGTTTTTT
>TRBD1|TRBJ1-6|TRBV7-2|few
CASSPRTGSNSPLHF
TGTGCCAGCAGCCCCCGGACAGGCAGTAATTCACCCCTCCACTTT
>NA|TRBJ1-1|TRBV5-5|many
CASSLRTAHFLRANTEAFF
TGTGCCAGCAGCTTGAGGACAGCCCACTTCCTTCGGGCAAACACTGAAGCTTTCTTT
>NA|TRBJ1-2|TRBV14|NA
CASSPIPAAGYTF
TGTGCCAGCAGCCCCATCCCTGCCGCCGGCTACACCTTC
>TRBD2|TRBJ2-1|TRBV29-1|few
CSVLGGGGADEQFF
TGCAGCGTCCTAGGGGGCGGGGGGGCCGATGAGCAGTTCTTC
>TRBD2|TRBJ2-2|TRBV30|NA
CAWTSGPANTGELFF
TGTGCCTGGACTAGCGGGCCCGCGAACACCGGGGAGCTGTTTTTT
>TRBD2|TRBJ2-5|TRBV10-3|once
CASGTTETQYF
TGTGCCAGCGGGACTACAGAGACCCAGTACTTC
>NA|TRBJ2-5|TRBV29-1|NA
CSVWTSVRGTGYF
TGCAGCGTTTGGACTAGCGTAAGGGGGACAGGGTACTTC
>NA|TRBJ2-2|TRBV9|NA
CASSVDSASTGELFF
TGTGCCAGCAGCGTAGATTCCGCGTCCACCGGGGAGCTGTTTTTT
>TRBD2|TRBJ2-3|TRBV7-6|NA
CASSLAGTSGGDTQYF
TGTGCCAGCAGCTTGGCCGGGACTAGCGGGGGAGATACGCAGTATTTT
>TRBD1|TRBJ1-2|TRBV29-1|NA
CSVGGQGLEGGYTF
TGCAGCGTTGGAGGACAGGGTCTAGAGGGGGGCTACACCTTC
>TRBD1|TRBJ1-2|TRBV5-1|NA
CASSPGQGAGYGYTF
TGCGCCAGCAGCCCCGGACAGGGGGCGGGCTATGGCTACACCTTC
>TRBD1|TRBJ2-7|TRBV9|NA
CASSPEVDRGFSYEQYF
TGTGCCAGCAGCCCCGAAGTGGACAGGGGCTTCTCCTACGAGCAGTACTTC
>TRBD1|TRBJ2-7|TRBV7-2|NA
CASRMTGGGYEQYF
TGTGCCAGCAGAATGACAGGGGGCGGGTACGAGCAGTACTTC
>NA|TRBJ2-7|TRBV2|NA
CASSEKWGQGSF
NA
>NA|TRBJ2-5|TRBV15|NA
CATSRARGAAETQYF
TGTGCCACCAGCAGAGCACGGGGGGCGGCGGAGACCCAGTACTTC
>NA|TRBJ1-2|TRBV5-1|NA
CASSLQGYYGYTF
TGCGCCAGCAGCTTGCAGGGCTACTATGGCTACACCTTC
>TRBD1|TRBJ1-2|TRBV2|NA
CASRQAGGQTGYTF
TGTGCCAGCAGGCAGGCAGGGGGCCAAACTGGCTACACCTTC
>NA|TRBJ1-1|TRBV7-2|NA
CASSSHPNTEAFF
TGTGCCAGCAGCTCCCACCCGAACACTGAAGCTTTCTTT
>NA|TRBJ2-7|TRBV25-1|NA
CASSGNEQYF
TGTGCCAGCAGTGGGAACGAGCAGTACTTC
>NA|TRBJ1-1|TRBV6-5|NA
CASSSRVNTEAFF
TGTGCCAGCAGTTCTCGGGTGAACACTGAAGCTTTCTTT
>NA|TRBJ2-4|TRBV7-9|many
CASSQGLLAKNIQYF
TGTGCCAGCAGCCAGGGCCTACTAGCCAAAAACATTCAGTACTTC
>NA|TRBJ2-1|TRBV5-1|NA
CASSLGAFNEQFF
TGCGCCAGCAGCTTGGGGGCCTTCAATGAGCAGTTCTTC
>NA|TRBJ1-2|TRBV9|NA
CASSVVTEGYGYTF
TGTGCCAGCAGCGTAGTGACAGAGGGCTATGGCTACACCTTC
>NA|TRBJ1-4|TRBV4-1|NA
CASSQDGERSNEKLFF
TGCGCCAGCAGCCAAGATGGGGAGAGGAGCAATGAAAAACTGTTTTTT
>NA|TRBJ1-6|TRBV30|few
CAWSPQGKGSPLHF
TGTGCCTGGAGTCCCCAGGGCAAGGGTTCACCCCTCCACTTT
>TRBD1|TRBJ2-7|TRBV11-2|few
CASSFEDRGAYEQYF
TGTGCCAGCAGCTTCGAAGACAGGGGCGCCTACGAGCAGTACTTC
>TRBD1|TRBJ1-6|TRBV27|NA
CASSLLGQGISPLHF
TGTGCCAGCAGTTTGTTAGGACAGGGGATTTCACCCCTCCACTTT
>NA|TRBJ1-5|TRBV28|few
CASSQGDQPQHF
TGTGCCAGCAGCCAAGGGGATCAGCCCCAGCATTTT
>TRBD1|TRBJ1-5|TRBV2|once
CASSVGQGANQPQHF
TGTGCCAGCAGCGTGGGACAGGGGGCCAATCAGCCCCAGCATTTT
>NA|TRBJ2-2|TRBV30|few
CAWSALMTGELFF
TGTGCCTGGAGTGCCCTTATGACCGGGGAGCTGTTTTTT
>NA|TRBJ2-5|TRBV18|NA
CASSPLSKSYEETQYF
TGTGCCAGCTCTCCCCTCAGTAAGTCCTACGAAGAGACCCAGTACTTC
>NA|TRBJ1-1|TRBV5-1|NA
CASSLERGAEAFF
TGCGCCAGCAGCTTGGAGAGGGGGGCTGAAGCTTTCTTT